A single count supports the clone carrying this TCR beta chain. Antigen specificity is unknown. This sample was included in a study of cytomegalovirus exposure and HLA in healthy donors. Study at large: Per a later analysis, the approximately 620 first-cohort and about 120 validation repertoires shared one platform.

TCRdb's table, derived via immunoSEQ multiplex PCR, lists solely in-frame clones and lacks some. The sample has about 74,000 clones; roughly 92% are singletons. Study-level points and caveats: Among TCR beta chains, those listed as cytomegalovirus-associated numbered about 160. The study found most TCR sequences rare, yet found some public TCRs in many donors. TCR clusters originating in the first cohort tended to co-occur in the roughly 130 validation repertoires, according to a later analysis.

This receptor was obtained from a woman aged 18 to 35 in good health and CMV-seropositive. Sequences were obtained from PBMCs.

DNA for the CDR3: TGTGCCAGCAGTGAACTTATACAGAAACCCTTCTTC. Protein: CASSELIQKPFF. The chain recombines TRBV6-1 with TRBJ2-1; no reliable D call. CDR1 and CDR2 (germline): MNHNS, SASEGT. Trimming took 2 bases from V and 16 from J, leaving 15 bases between them. This CDR3 spans 12 amino acids.